This paragraph covers one T cell receptor (beta chain) sequence. What it recognizes is unknown. Assembly of TCR beta libraries relied on iRepertoire HTBI primers together with Arm-PCR of CDR3 regions. TCRdb ran MiXCR on the multiplex PCR reads and lists one entry per CDR3 protein. The table includes about 470,000 distinct CDR3 sequences, approximately 21% detected once. The data were obtained in a study of regulatory T cells in long-lasting Graves disease. CDR1 and CDR2 from the germline V gene are SGHDT and YYEEEE. V lost 8 bases and J 5 bases, leaving 22 bases between the germline ends. The CDR3 extends over 15 amino acids. Study-level findings and limits: Persistent Graves' patients showed less TCR diversity than newly diagnosed patients showed.

Time point noted: persistent/refractory GD, antithyroid drugs over 5 years with positive TRAb. From RNA extracted from PBMCs, the TCR library was made. This chain joins TRBV5-6 and TRBJ1-2; possibly TRBD1 for D (6 bases). This specimen consisted of peripheral blood mononuclear cells (PBMCs), obtained when the disease was refractory, from a patient treated with antithyroid drugs. This receptor was identified in a female donor with Graves disease. For the CDR3, the DNA is TGTGCCAGTTCAACCTCACTCGAGGGGGAATATGGCTACACCTTC. It codes for CASSTSLEGEYGYTF.